The rows below give T cell receptor beta chains drawn from one sample of a study of vaccination and CD4 T cells after COVID-19. These TCRs are of unknown antigen specificity. TCRdb reprocessed the PCR reads via MiXCR and lists one record per CDR3 protein. The sample holds over 14,000 distinct CDR3 sequences; around 30% are singletons and the top ten take roughly 20%. Material: CD4+ T cells from blood, cultured in vitro, obtained before SARS-CoV-2 vaccination. These receptors were obtained from a human donor who received a COVID-19 vaccine. Each CDR3 is given with its conserved first and last residue. A D gene is named only where the DNA matches it firmly. Rows give clone size only sometimes, using once, few, many, or a class for an expanded clone.

size: few; V: TRBV5-4; D: -; J: TRBJ1-5; CDR3: CASSPGVGNQPQHF; DNA: TGTGCCAGCAGCCCCGGGGTGGGCAATCAGCCCCAGCATTTT
size: -; V: TRBV29-1; D: -; J: TRBJ1-2; CDR3: CSVGGNNYGYTF; DNA: TGCAGCGTTGGAGGCAATAACTATGGCTACACCTTC
size: -; V: TRBV19; D: -; J: TRBJ1-1; CDR3: CASSIVGGRMNTEAFF; DNA: TGTGCCAGTAGTATAGTGGGGGGCAGGATGAACACTGAAGCTTTCTTT
size: few; V: TRBV6-1; D: TRBD2; J: TRBJ2-5; CDR3: CASSLRRGSQETQYF; DNA: TGTGCCAGCAGTCTCCGGCGGGGGAGTCAAGAGACCCAGTACTTC
size: once; V: TRBV2; D: -; J: TRBJ1-5; CDR3: CASSGMRGDQPQHF; DNA: TGTGCCAGCAGTGGGATGAGGGGGGACCAGCCCCAGCATTTT
size: -; V: TRBV5-4; D: TRBD2; J: TRBJ2-3; CDR3: CASSLLFGGEDTQYF; DNA: TGTGCCAGCAGCTTGTTGTTTGGGGGGGAAGATACGCAGTATTTT
size: -; V: TRBV20-1; D: TRBD1; J: TRBJ1-1; CDR3: CSAKQGDFNTEAFF; DNA: TGCAGTGCCAAGCAGGGGGACTTTAACACTGAAGCTTTCTTT
size: -; V: TRBV6-5; D: -; J: TRBJ1-4; CDR3: CASSSLRGGTNEKLFF; DNA: TGTGCCAGCAGTTCCTTGAGGGGGGGGACTAATGAAAAACTGTTTTTT
size: -; V: TRBV5-1; D: -; J: TRBJ2-3; CDR3: CASSWSGTDTQYF; DNA: TGCGCCAGCAGCTGGAGTGGCACAGATACGCAGTATTTT
size: few; V: TRBV2; D: TRBD1; J: TRBJ2-2; CDR3: CASSGTGRTTGELFF; DNA: TGTGCCAGCAGTGGGACAGGGCGGACCACCGGGGAGCTGTTTTTT
size: few; V: TRBV20-1; D: -; J: TRBJ2-5; CDR3: CSVQLMEETQYF; DNA: TGCAGTGTCCAGCTCATGGAAGAGACCCAGTACTTC
size: -; V: TRBV5-4; D: TRBD1; J: TRBJ1-2; CDR3: CAGSLDRGHVGYTF; DNA: TGTGCCGGCAGCTTGGACAGGGGGCATGTAGGCTACACCTTC
size: few; V: TRBV12-5; D: -; J: TRBJ2-5; CDR3: CASGLGGASPEKETQYF; DNA: TGTGCTAGTGGTTTGGGGGGGGCCTCCCCGGAGAAAGAGACCCAGTACTTC
size: -; V: TRBV19; D: -; J: TRBJ1-2; CDR3: CASSTPGKGVINYGYTF; DNA: TGTGCCAGTAGTACACCCGGAAAGGGGGTGATTAACTATGGCTACACCTTC
size: -; V: TRBV12-3/TRBV12-4; D: TRBD1; J: TRBJ1-2; CDR3: CASSPHRGRDGYTF; DNA: TGTGCCAGCAGTCCTCACAGGGGGAGGGATGGCTACACCTTC
size: -; V: TRBV29-1; D: -; J: TRBJ2-2; CDR3: CGVDGLNTGELFF; DNA: TGCGGCGTTGACGGTCTGAACACCGGGGAGCTGTTTTTT
size: few; V: TRBV19; D: -; J: TRBJ1-2; CDR3: CASSIGQGNYGYTF; DNA: TGTGCCAGTAGTATTGGCCAGGGGAACTATGGCTACACCTTC
size: few; V: TRBV10-1; D: -; J: TRBJ2-5; CDR3: CASSEQGSRQETQYF; DNA: TGCGCCAGCAGTGAACAGGGATCTCGCCAAGAGACCCAGTACTTC
size: -; V: TRBV7-2; D: TRBD2; J: TRBJ2-3; CDR3: CASSSIIGLAGGTSTDTQYF; DNA: TGTGCCAGCAGCTCCATCATCGGACTAGCGGGGGGGACTAGCACAGATACGCAGTATTTT
size: few; V: TRBV2; D: -; J: TRBJ2-3; CDR3: CASGLLFTDTQYF; DNA: TGTGCCAGCGGGTTGTTGTTCACAGATACGCAGTATTTT
size: -; V: TRBV18; D: TRBD1; J: TRBJ2-7; CDR3: CASSPQQGGFYEQYF; DNA: TGTGCCAGCTCACCTCAACAGGGGGGTTTCTACGAGCAGTACTTC
size: -; V: TRBV19; D: -; J: TRBJ2-7; CDR3: CASSTFGQGGLYEQYF; DNA: TGTGCCAGTAGTACTTTTGGGCAGGGGGGATTATACGAGCAGTACTTC
size: -; V: TRBV6-5; D: TRBD1; J: TRBJ1-1; CDR3: CASSYLGTASLNTEAFF; DNA: TGTGCCAGCAGTTACCTCGGGACAGCCAGCCTGAACACTGAAGCTTTCTTT
size: -; V: TRBV6-5; D: -; J: TRBJ1-1; CDR3: CASSCGSGGALAEAFF; DNA: TGTGCCAGCAGTTGCGGCTCGGGGGGGGCGCTTGCTGAAGCTTTCTTT
size: -; V: TRBV10-3; D: -; J: TRBJ2-7; CDR3: CAIGGKTVSYEQYF; DNA: TGTGCCATCGGGGGTAAGACGGTCTCCTACGAGCAGTACTTC
size: -; V: TRBV20-1; D: -; J: TRBJ2-3; CDR3: CSFWGIDTQYF; DNA: TGCAGCTTCTGGGGAATAGATACGCAGTATTTT
size: -; V: TRBV5-4; D: -; J: TRBJ2-3; CDR3: CASSRRLGDPTDTQYF; DNA: TGTGCCAGCAGCCGACGTCTCGGGGATCCCACCGATACGCAGTATTTT
size: few; V: TRBV30; D: TRBD2; J: TRBJ2-3; CDR3: CAWRVAGGRTQYF; DNA: TGTGCCTGGAGGGTAGCGGGGGGGCGTACGCAGTATTTT
size: few; V: TRBV30; D: -; J: TRBJ1-5; CDR3: CAWSEGIYSNQPQHF; DNA: TGTGCCTGGTCCGAAGGCATTTATAGCAATCAGCCCCAGCATTTT
size: -; V: TRBV18; D: TRBD2; J: TRBJ2-4; CDR3: CASSKGSGGAFTDIQYF; DNA: TGTGCCAGCTCGAAAGGAAGCGGGGGGGCCTTTACGGACATTCAGTACTTC
size: -; V: TRBV5-1; D: TRBD1; J: TRBJ1-2; CDR3: CASSLAGIGTGYGYTF; DNA: TGCGCCAGCAGCTTGGCCGGCATCGGGACAGGGTATGGCTACACCTTC
size: -; V: TRBV19; D: TRBD2; J: TRBJ2-5; CDR3: CASKMTSGGKETQYF; DNA: TGTGCCAGTAAGATGACTAGCGGTGGAAAAGAGACCCAGTACTTC
size: -; V: TRBV10-1; D: -; J: TRBJ2-1; CDR3: CASSEPGVYNEQFF; DNA: TGCGCCAGCAGTGAGCCGGGGGTCTACAATGAGCAGTTCTTC
size: -; V: TRBV2; D: -; J: TRBJ1-2; CDR3: CASSEFGYTF; DNA: TGTGCCAGCAGTGAATTTGGCTACACCTTC
size: -; V: TRBV7-9; D: TRBD1; J: TRBJ1-2; CDR3: CASSLTGGGGYTF; DNA: TGTGCCAGCAGTTTAACAGGGGGTGGAGGCTACACCTTC
size: -; V: TRBV7-6; D: -; J: TRBJ2-2; CDR3: CASSFRTPGELFF; DNA: TGTGCCAGCAGCTTTCGTACCCCGGGGGAGCTGTTTTTT
size: few; V: TRBV11-3; D: TRBD2; J: TRBJ2-2; CDR3: CASSPGVAGAPNTGELFF; DNA: TGTGCCAGCAGCCCGGGGGTAGCGGGGGCCCCGAACACCGGGGAGCTGTTTTTT
size: -; V: TRBV10-2; D: -; J: TRBJ1-1; CDR3: CASSEGGPNTEAFF; DNA: TGCGCCAGCAGTGAAGGGGGTCCGAACACTGAAGCTTTCTTT
size: -; V: TRBV2; D: TRBD1; J: TRBJ1-1; CDR3: CASSSGQGIEAFF; DNA: TGTGCCAGCAGCTCCGGACAGGGCATTGAAGCTTTCTTT
size: once; V: TRBV7-8; D: TRBD2; J: TRBJ2-1; CDR3: CASSPSSGEQFF; DNA: TGTGCCAGCAGCCCCTCTAGCGGAGAGCAGTTCTTC
size: few; V: TRBV5-8; D: TRBD1; J: TRBJ1-3; CDR3: CASSPSGGRNTIYF; DNA: TGTGCCAGCAGTCCTTCAGGGGGCAGAAACACCATATATTTT
size: few; V: TRBV10-3; D: TRBD1; J: TRBJ2-7; CDR3: CAISEFPRRQGAPHF; DNA: TGTGCCATCAGTGAGTTCCCCAGGAGACAGGGGGCGCCCCATTTC
size: -; V: TRBV7-2; D: -; J: TRBJ2-3; CDR3: CASSLRGAVDTDTQYF; DNA: TGTGCCAGCAGCTTAAGGGGGGCCGTTGACACAGATACGCAGTATTTT
size: -; V: TRBV6-1; D: TRBD1; J: TRBJ1-5; CDR3: CASSRQGRSNQPQHF; DNA: TGTGCCAGCAGCAGACAGGGGCGTAGCAATCAGCCCCAGCATTTT
size: few; V: TRBV4-1; D: TRBD1; J: TRBJ1-5; CDR3: CASSQEGTGLNQPQHF; DNA: TGCGCCAGCAGCCAAGAGGGGACAGGGCTCAATCAGCCCCAGCATTTT
size: once; V: TRBV18; D: TRBD1; J: TRBJ1-5; CDR3: CASSPGGQGDQPQHF; DNA: TGTGCCAGCTCACCCGGGGGGCAGGGGGATCAGCCCCAGCATTTT
size: -; V: TRBV24-1; D: -; J: TRBJ1-1; CDR3: CATSENTLENTEAFF; DNA: TGTGCCACCAGTGAAAACACCCTAGAGAACACTGAAGCTTTCTTT
size: -; V: TRBV11-3; D: -; J: TRBJ2-7; CDR3: CASSLDRWDERLYEQYF; DNA: TGTGCCAGCAGCTTAGATCGGTGGGACGAACGCCTCTACGAGCAGTACTTC
size: few; V: TRBV10-3; D: -; J: TRBJ1-2; CDR3: CAIRDRRSNYGYTF; DNA: TGTGCCATCAGAGACAGGAGGTCTAACTATGGCTACACCTTC
size: -; V: TRBV7-2; D: TRBD1; J: TRBJ2-1; CDR3: CASIPRQGAAEQFF; DNA: TGTGCCAGCATTCCTCGACAGGGGGCGGCTGAGCAGTTCTTC
size: -; V: TRBV6-1; D: -; J: TRBJ2-3; CDR3: CASSAQTGSTDTQYF; DNA: TGTGCCAGCAGCGCCCAGACCGGAAGCACAGATACGCAGTATTTT
size: few; V: TRBV18; D: -; J: TRBJ2-2; CDR3: CASSPQSGGTGELFF; DNA: TGTGCCAGCTCACCCCAATCGGGTGGCACCGGGGAGCTGTTTTTT
size: -; V: TRBV2; D: TRBD1; J: TRBJ1-6; CDR3: CASSGGQGRWGPLHF; DNA: TGTGCCAGCAGTGGGGGACAGGGAAGGTGGGGACCCCTCCACTTT
size: few; V: TRBV12-3/TRBV12-4; D: -; J: TRBJ1-1; CDR3: CASSLRQNTEAFF; DNA: TGTGCCAGCAGTTTACGCCAGAACACTGAAGCTTTCTTT
size: -; V: TRBV20-1; D: -; J: TRBJ2-2; CDR3: CSARVGHPNTGELFF; DNA: TGCAGTGCTAGAGTCGGACACCCGAACACCGGGGAGCTGTTTTTT